This is a list of T cell receptor beta chains from one sample in a study of T-cell memory formation after mild COVID-19. TCRdb analysed the 5' RACE reads with MiXCR anew, one entry per CDR3 protein. The sample contains fewer than 250,000 distinct CDR3 sequences, approximately 15% of which appear only once. Sequencing was performed on PBMCs or a T cell subset sorted from them (not recorded which). The receptor source for this set is an adult woman who had mild COVID-19 (a few samples of this study predate the infection). Cell type and time point are not known. CDR3s leave out the opening cysteine and the closing phenylalanine or tryptophan. The order of the fields is clone size, V gene, CDR3 protein. The size entry is marked missing in some rows and otherwise reads once, few, many or a size class.

many | TRBV7-9 | ASSLGTGPRELF
NA | TRBV7-2 | ASSAGTAGTEAF
NA | TRBV6-2/TRBV6-3 | ASSYRPINTGELF
NA | TRBV5-1 | ASSGDSSGNTIY
NA | TRBV20-1 | SAHTVLAGYNEQF
few | TRBV14 | ASSQDLRFAGYT
NA | TRBV29-1 | SVSPGAMNTEAF
NA | TRBV20-1 | SASPGGRAQDTQY
many | TRBV4-1 | ASSQPNSASRSYNEQF
few | TRBV6-6 | ASRHTGGNEQY
NA | TRBV29-1 | STWTGRDGYT
NA | TRBV15 | ATSSDRGPYEQY
many | TRBV6-5 | ASSYTFPRGGDSYEQY
few | TRBV25-1 | ASSAMGQLIPGDEQF
NA | TRBV20-1 | SARPLAIETQY
many | TRBV2 | ASSPGRNYGYT
NA | TRBV20-1 | SARADGNSPLH
few | TRBV29-1 | SVEVRDGTYEQY
NA | TRBV3-1 | ASSAIGGLGQF
NA | TRBV4-1 | ASSLEGGTVSYEQY
few | TRBV20-1 | SALRRDRDYEQY
NA | TRBV11-2 | ASSLVGRSKDYGYT
NA | TRBV7-2 | ASSLVIGGELF
NA | TRBV20-1 | SATGSSIYNSPLH
NA | TRBV3-1 | ASSLGLAGGAQY
few | TRBV2 | ASSGGIFNSPLH
few | TRBV14 | ASSQGGSANTGELF
NA | TRBV12-3/TRBV12-4 | ASIRGTSADAEQF
NA | TRBV7-9 | ASSLDGGIRNEQF
NA | TRBV12-3/TRBV12-4 | ASTPGASGGGFETQY
many | TRBV30 | AWTSKVTYEQY
few | TRBV20-1 | STHRDGLAQY
many | TRBV7-2 | ASSQASGMKETQY
many | TRBV5-1 | ASSPGTSGGNEQF
NA | TRBV12-3/TRBV12-4 | ASSETGGTGAF
NA | TRBV5-1 | ASSLGDRRLNYGYT
many | TRBV5-1 | ASSLGTRRETQY
NA | TRBV10-3 | AISDSGALYGYT
few | TRBV7-8 | ASSIENVNTEAF
NA | TRBV2 | ASSGVQGRGTDTQY
NA | TRBV9 | ASSVRTSGSGEQF
NA | TRBV5-1 | ASSLTSGSGSYEQY
NA | TRBV15 | ATSRDQGTAYT
few | TRBV7-9 | ASSEIAGLTYEQY
NA | TRBV6-5 | ASSLGHQLGETQY
many | TRBV6-6 | ASSPGDSYEQY
many | TRBV6-5 | ASSPLLERGGGETQY
few | TRBV12-3/TRBV12-4 | ASSLRRVLYGYT
many | TRBV12-3/TRBV12-4 | ASSFGQGGGQPQH
NA | TRBV20-1 | SAITQGSGGGYT
NA | TRBV30 | AWSATGLGSYNSPLH
few | TRBV4-1 | ASSPITGRNEKLF